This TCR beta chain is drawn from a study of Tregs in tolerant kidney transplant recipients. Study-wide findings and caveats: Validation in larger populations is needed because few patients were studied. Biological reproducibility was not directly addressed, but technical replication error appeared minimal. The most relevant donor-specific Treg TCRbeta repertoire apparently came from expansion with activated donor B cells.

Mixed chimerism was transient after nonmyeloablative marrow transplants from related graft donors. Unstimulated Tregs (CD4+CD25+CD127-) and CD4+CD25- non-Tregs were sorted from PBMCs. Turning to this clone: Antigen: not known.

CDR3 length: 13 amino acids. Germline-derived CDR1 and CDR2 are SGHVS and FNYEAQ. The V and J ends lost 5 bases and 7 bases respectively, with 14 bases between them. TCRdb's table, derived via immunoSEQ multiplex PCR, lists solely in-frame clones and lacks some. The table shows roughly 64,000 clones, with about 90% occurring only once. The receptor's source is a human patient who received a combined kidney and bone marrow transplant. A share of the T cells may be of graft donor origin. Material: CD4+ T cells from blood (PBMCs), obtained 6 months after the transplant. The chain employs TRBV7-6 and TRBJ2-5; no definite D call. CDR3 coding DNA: TGTGCCAGCAGCCCGGCGGAGTCGCGGACCCAGTACTTC. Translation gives CASSPAESRTQYF.